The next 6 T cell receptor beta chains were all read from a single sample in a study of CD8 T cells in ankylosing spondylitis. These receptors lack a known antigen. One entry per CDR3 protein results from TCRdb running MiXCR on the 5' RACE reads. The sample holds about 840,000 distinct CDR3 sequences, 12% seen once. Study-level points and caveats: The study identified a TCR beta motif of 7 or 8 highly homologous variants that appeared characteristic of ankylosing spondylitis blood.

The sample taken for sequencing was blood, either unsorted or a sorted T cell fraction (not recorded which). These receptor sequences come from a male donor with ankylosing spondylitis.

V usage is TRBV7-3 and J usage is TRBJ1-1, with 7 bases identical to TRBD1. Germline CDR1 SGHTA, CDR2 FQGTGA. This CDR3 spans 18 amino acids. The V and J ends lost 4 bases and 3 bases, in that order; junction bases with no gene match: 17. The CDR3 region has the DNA TGTGCCAGCAGCTCCTACCCGAAGGGGGCGAAGCGGGACACTGAAGCTTTCTTT. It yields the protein CASSSYPKGAKRDTEAFF.

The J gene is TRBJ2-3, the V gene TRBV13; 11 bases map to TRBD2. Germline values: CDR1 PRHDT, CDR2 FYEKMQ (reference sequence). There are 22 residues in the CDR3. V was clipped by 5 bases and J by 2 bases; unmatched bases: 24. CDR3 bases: TGTGCCAGCAGCCCGGAGAGGTTCTGGGAACTAGCGGGAGCGGAGTTCACAGATACGCAGTATTTT. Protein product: CASSPERFWELAGAEFTDTQYF.

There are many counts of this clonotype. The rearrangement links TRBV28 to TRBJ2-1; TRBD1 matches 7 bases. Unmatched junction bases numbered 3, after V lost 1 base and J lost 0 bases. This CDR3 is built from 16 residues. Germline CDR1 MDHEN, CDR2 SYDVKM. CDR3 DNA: TGTGCCAGCAGTTTATTACAGGGGAGCTCCTACAATGAGCAGTTCTTC. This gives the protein CASSLLQGSSYNEQFF.

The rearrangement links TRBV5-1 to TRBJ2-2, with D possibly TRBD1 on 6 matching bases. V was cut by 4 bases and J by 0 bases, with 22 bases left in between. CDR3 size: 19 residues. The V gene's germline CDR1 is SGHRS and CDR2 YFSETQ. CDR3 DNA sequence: TGCGCCAGCAGCCCCGGGCCCGGATGGGACACACCGAACACCGGGGAGCTGTTTTTT. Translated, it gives CASSPGPGWDTPNTGELFF. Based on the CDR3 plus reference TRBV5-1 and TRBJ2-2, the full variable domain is KAGVTQTPRYLIKTRGQQVTLSCSPISGHRSVSWYQQTPGQGLQFLFEYFSETQRNKGNFPGRFSGRQFSNSRSEMNVSTLELGDSALYLCASSPGPGWDTPNTGELFFGEGSRLTVL.

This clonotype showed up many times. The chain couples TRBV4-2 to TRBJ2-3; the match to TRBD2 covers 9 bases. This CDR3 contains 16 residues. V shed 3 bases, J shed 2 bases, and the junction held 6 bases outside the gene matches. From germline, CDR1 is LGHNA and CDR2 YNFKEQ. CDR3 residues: CASSHDIAGVTDTQYF. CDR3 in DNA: TGTGCCAGCAGCCATGATATAGCGGGAGTCACAGATACGCAGTATTTT.

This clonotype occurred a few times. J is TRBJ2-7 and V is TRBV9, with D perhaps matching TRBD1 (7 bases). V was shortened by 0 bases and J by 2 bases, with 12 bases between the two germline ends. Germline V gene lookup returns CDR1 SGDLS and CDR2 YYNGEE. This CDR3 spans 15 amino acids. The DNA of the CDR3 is TGTGCCAGCAGCGTAGAGCCAGGGGGGCCCTACGAGCAGTACTTC. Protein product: CASSVEPGGPYEQYF.